The clone carrying this T cell receptor (beta chain) was observed many times. The target antigen is unknown. This entry belongs to a study of T cell repertoires in cytomegalovirus infection. General study points: The ex vivo response was dominated by HLA-C-restricted CMV-specific TCR beta clonotypes.

TCRdb analysed the reads with MiXCR anew, one entry per CDR3 protein. Here the sample spans 680,000 or so distinct CDR3 sequences, around 35% being singletons. There are 16 residues in the CDR3. CDR1 is SGHTA and CDR2 is FQGNSA in the germline V gene. The J segment lost 4 bases and the V segment lost 0 bases, leaving 6 bases of the junction unmatched. This chain joins TRBV7-2 and TRBJ2-1, with 7 positions matching TRBD1. Sequenced material: cultured PBMCs, taken from culture after CMV antigen stimulation. The origin of this receptor is a human donor in good health (CMV status not recorded). Some clones in this sample may be carry-over from other donors' samples. In nucleotides, the CDR3 is TGTGCCAGCAGCTTAGCAGTGAGACAGGGATACAATGAGCAGTTCTTC. Translation: CASSLAVRQGYNEQFF.